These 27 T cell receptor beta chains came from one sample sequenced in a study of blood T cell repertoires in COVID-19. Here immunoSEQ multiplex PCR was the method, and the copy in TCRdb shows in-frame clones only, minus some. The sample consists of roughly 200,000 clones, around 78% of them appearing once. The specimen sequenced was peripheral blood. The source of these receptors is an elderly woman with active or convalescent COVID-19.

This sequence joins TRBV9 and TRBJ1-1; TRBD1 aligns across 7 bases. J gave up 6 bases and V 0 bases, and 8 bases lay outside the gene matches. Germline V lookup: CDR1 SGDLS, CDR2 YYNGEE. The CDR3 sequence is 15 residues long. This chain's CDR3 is CASSVAEGTVSEAFF. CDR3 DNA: TGTGCCAGCAGCGTAGCCGAGGGGACAGTCTCTGAAGCTTTCTTT.

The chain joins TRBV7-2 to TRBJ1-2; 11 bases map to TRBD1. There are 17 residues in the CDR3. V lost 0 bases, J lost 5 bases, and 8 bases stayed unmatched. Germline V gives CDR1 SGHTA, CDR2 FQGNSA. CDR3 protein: CASSLAGTGGMKYGYTF. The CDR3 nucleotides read TGTGCCAGCAGCTTAGCCGGGACAGGGGGGATGAAGTATGGCTACACCTTC.

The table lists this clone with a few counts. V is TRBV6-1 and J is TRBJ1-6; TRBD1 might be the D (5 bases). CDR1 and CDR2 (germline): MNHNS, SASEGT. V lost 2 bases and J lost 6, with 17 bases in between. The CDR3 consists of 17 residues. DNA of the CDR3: TGTGCCAGCAGTGAATCTTCGTTCGGGCAGGGTAATTCACCCCTCCACTTT. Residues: CASSESSFGQGNSPLHF.

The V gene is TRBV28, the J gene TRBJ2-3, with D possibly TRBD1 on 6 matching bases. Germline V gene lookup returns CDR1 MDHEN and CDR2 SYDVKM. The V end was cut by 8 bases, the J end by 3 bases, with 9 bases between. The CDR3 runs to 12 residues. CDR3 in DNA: TGTGCCAGCTGCCAGGGGACAGATACGCAGTATTTT. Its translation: CASCQGTDTQYF.

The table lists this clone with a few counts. CDR3 sequence: CASSPGDEQFF. The CDR3 DNA is TGTGCCAGCAGCCCGGGGGATGAGCAGTTCTTC. The rearrangement links TRBV12-3 or TRBV12-4 to TRBJ2-1; D might be TRBD2 (6 bases). Trimming removed 6 bases at V and 8 bases at J, with 8 bases between. This CDR3 is 11 amino acids long.

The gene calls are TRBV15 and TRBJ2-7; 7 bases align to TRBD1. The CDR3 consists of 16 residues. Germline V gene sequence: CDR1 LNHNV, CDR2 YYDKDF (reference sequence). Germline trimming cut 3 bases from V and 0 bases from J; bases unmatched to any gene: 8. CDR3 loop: CATSSRDRVPSYEQYF. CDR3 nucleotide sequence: TGTGCCACCAGCAGTAGGGACAGAGTCCCCTCCTACGAGCAGTACTTC.

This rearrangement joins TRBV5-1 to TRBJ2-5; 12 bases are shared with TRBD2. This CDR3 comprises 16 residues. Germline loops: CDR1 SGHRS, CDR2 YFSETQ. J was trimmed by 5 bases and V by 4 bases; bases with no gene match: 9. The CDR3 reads CASSTSSGGASETQYF. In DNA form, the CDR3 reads TGCGCCAGCAGCACCTCTAGCGGGGGGGCCTCGGAGACCCAGTACTTC.

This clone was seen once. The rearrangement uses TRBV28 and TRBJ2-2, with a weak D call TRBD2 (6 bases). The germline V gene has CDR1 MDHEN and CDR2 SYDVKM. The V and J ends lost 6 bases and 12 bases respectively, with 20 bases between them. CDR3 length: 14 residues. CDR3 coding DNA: TGTGCCAGCAGCACAGAGCTACCGGGACTGAAGCTGTTTTTT. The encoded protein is CASSTELPGLKLFF.

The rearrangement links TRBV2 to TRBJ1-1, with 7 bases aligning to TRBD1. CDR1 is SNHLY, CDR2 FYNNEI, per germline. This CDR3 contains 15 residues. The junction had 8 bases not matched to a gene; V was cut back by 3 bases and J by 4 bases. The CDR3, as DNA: TGTGCCAGCAGTGACCGGACAGGAACGGGCACTGAAGCTTTCTTT. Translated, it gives CASSDRTGTGTEAFF.

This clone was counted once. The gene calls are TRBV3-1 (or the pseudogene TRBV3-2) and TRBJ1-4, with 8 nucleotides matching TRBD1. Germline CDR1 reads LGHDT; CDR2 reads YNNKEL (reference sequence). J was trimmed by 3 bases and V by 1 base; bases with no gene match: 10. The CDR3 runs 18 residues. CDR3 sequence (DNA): TGTGCCAGCAGCCAAGGATTTCAGGGGGCTTTAGCTAATGAAAAACTGTTTTTT. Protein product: CASSQGFQGALANEKLFF.

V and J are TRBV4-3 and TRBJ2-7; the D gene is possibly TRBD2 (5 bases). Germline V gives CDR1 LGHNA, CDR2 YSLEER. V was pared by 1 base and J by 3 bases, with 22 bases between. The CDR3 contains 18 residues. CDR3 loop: CASSQGRRSGRMGYEQYF. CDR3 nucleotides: TGCGCCAGCAGCCAAGGGAGGAGGTCCGGACGGATGGGCTACGAGCAGTACTTC.

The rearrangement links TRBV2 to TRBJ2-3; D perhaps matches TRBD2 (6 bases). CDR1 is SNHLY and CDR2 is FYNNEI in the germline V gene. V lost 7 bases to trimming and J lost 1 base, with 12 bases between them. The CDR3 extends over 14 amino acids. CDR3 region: CASNVASGTDTQYF. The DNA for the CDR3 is TGTGCCAGCAACGTCGCTAGCGGCACAGATACGCAGTATTTT. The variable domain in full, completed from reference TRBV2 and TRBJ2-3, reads EPEVTQTPSHQVTQMGQEVILRCVPISNHLYFYWYRQILGQKVEFLVSFYNNEISEKSEIFDDQFSVERPDGSNFTLKIRSTKLEDSAMYFCASNVASGTDTQYFGPGTRLTVL.

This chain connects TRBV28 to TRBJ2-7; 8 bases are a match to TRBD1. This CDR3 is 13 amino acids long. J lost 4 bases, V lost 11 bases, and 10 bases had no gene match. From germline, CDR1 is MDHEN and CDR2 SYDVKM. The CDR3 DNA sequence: TGTGCCTGCAAAAGACAGGGGCCGTACGAGCAGTACTTC. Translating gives CACKRQGPYEQYF.

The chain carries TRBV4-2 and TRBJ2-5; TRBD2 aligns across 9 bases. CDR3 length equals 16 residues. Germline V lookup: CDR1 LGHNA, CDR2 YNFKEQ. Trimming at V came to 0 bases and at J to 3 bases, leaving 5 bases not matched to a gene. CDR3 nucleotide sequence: TGTGCCAGCAGCCAAGATCCCAGCGGGGGGAAAGAGACCCAGTACTTC. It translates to CASSQDPSGGKETQYF.

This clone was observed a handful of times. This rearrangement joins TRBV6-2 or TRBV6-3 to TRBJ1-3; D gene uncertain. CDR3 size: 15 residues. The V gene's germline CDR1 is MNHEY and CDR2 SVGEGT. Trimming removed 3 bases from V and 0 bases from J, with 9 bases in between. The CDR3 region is CASSYLQISGNTIYF. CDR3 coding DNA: TGTGCCAGCAGTTATTTGCAGATCTCTGGAAACACCATATATTTT.

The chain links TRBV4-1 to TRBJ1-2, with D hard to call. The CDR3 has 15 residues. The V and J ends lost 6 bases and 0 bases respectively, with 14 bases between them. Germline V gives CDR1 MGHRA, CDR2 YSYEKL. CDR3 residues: CASSNPGEANYGYTF. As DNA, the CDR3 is TGCGCCAGCAGTAATCCCGGGGAAGCTAACTATGGCTACACCTTC.

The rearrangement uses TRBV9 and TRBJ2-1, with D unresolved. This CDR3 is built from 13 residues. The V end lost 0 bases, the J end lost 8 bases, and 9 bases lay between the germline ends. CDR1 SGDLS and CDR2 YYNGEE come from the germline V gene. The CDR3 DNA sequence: TGTGCCAGCAGCGTAGGGGCCTGGGATGAGCAGTTCTTC. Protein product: CASSVGAWDEQFF.

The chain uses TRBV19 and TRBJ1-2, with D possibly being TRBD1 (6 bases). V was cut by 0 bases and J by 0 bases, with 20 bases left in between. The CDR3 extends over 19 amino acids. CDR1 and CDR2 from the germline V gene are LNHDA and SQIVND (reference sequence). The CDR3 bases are TGTGCCAGTAGTATAGAAGGGCGCCCGGACAGAGCTGCTAACTATGGCTACACCTTC. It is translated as CASSIEGRPDRAANYGYTF.

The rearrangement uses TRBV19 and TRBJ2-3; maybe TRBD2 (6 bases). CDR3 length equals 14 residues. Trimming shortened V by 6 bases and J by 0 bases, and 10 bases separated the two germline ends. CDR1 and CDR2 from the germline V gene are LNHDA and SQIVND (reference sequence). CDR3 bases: TGTGCCAGTAGATCCGGGACTAGCACAGATACGCAGTATTTT. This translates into CASRSGTSTDTQYF.

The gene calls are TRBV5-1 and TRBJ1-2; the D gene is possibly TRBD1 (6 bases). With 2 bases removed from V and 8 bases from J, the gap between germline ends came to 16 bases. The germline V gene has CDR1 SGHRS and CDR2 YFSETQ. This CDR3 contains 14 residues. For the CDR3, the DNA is TGCGCCAGCAGCTTCCGGACAGCTACGGGGGGCTACACCTTC. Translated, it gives CASSFRTATGGYTF.

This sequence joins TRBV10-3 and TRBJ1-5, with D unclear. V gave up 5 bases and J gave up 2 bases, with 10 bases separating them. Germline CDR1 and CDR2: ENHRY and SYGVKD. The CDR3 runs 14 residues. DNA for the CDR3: TGTGCCATCAGTCAGGATGGGCGCAATCAGCCCCAGCATTTT. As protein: CAISQDGRNQPQHF.

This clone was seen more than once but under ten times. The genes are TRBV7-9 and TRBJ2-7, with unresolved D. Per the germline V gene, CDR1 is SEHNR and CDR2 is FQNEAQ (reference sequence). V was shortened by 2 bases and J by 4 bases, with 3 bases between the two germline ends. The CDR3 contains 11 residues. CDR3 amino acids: CASSLTYEQYF. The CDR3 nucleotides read TGTGCCAGCAGCTTAACTTACGAGCAGTACTTC.

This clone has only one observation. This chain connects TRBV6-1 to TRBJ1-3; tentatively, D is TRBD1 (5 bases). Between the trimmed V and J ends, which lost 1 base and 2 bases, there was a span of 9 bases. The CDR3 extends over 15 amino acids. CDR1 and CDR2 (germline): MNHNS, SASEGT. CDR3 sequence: CASSEGGRAGNTIYF. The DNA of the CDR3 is TGTGCCAGCAGTGAAGGTGGCAGGGCTGGAAACACCATATATTTT.

CDR3 bases: TGTGCCAGCAGTCCTTTCGGGGGGCGGGGAGGCTACACCTTC. Its translation: CASSPFGGRGGYTF. The rearrangement links TRBV2 to TRBJ1-2, with TRBD1 as a possible D gene (6 bases). The germline gives CDR1 SNHLY, CDR2 FYNNEI. There are 14 residues in the CDR3. V was clipped by 5 bases and J by 8 bases, with 18 bases between them.

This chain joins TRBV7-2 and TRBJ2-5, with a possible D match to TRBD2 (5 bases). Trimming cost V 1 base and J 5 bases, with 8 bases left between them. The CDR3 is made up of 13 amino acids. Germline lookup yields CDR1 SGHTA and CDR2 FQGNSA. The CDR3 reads CASSLGVAETQYF. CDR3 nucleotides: TGTGCCAGCAGCTTAGGAGTAGCGGAGACCCAGTACTTC.

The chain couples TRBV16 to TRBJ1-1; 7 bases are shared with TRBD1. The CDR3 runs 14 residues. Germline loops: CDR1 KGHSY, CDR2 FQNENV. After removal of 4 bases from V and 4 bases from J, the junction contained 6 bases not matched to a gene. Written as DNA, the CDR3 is TGTGCCAGCAGCCTACTCTCAGGGGGCACTGAAGCTTTCTTT. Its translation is CASSLLSGGTEAFF.

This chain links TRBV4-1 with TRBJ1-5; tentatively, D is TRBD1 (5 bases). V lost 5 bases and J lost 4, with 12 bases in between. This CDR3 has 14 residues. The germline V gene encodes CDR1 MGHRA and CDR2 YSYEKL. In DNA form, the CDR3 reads TGCGCCAGCAGCGGGGGGAGAGGGAATCAGCCCCAGCATTTT. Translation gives CASSGGRGNQPQHF.